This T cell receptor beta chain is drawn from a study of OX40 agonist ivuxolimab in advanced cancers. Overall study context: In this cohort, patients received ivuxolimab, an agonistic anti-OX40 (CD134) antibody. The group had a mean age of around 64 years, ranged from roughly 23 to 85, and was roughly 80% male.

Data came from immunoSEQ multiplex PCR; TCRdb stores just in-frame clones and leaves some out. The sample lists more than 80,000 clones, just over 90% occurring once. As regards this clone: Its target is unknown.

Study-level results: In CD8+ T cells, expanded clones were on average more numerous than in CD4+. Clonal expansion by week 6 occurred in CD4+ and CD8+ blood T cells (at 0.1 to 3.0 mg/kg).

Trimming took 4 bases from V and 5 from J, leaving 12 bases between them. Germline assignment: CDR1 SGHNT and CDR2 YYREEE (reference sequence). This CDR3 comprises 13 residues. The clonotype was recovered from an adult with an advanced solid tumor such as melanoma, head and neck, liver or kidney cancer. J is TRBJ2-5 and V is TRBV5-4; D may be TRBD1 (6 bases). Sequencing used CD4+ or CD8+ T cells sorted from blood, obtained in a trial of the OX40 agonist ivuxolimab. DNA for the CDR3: TGTGCCAGCAGCGGCACAGGGCCCGAGACCCAGTACTTC. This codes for CASSGTGPETQYF.